A selection of T cell receptor beta chains follows, all from one sample in a study of cytomegalovirus exposure and HLA in healthy donors. TCRdb's table, derived via immunoSEQ multiplex PCR, lists solely in-frame clones and lacks some. Here the sample spans about 130,000 clones, more than 60% being singletons. Sequencing was carried out using PBMCs. The receptors originated from a woman aged 40-49 years in good health and CMV-seropositive. CDR3s include the opening cysteine and the closing phenylalanine or tryptophan. Fields, in order: clone size, D gene, J gene, V gene, CDR3 DNA, CDR3 protein. A D gene is named only where the DNA matches it firmly. The size field is filled for only some rows; it gives once, few, many or a size class.

-,TRBD1,TRBJ1-1,TRBV6-6,TGTGCCAGCAGTCGACAGGGTCCTACGGCTTTCTTT,CASSRQGPTAFF
few,TRBD2,TRBJ2-1,TRBV4-3,TGCGCCAGCAGCCTTCAGCGGGAGGCCTGGAATGAGCAGTTCTTC,CASSLQREAWNEQFF
-,-,TRBJ2-7,TRBV7-2,TGTGCCAGCACCCTGGGCTCACAGGGAGACTACGAGCAGTACTTC,CASTLGSQGDYEQYF
-,TRBD2,TRBJ2-7,TRBV6-6,TGTGCCAGCAGTCGAACTAGCGGGAGCTCCTACGAGCAGTACTTC,CASSRTSGSSYEQYF
-,-,TRBJ1-2,TRBV28,TGTGCCAGCAGTCCGGACAGTAACTATGGCTACACCTTC,CASSPDSNYGYTF
few,TRBD2,TRBJ2-3,TRBV4-3,TGCGCCAGCAGCCAATCGCTAGCGGGTAGAGATACGCAGTATTTT,CASSQSLAGRDTQYF
-,-,TRBJ2-2,TRBV5-1,TGCGCCAGCAGCTTGGTTGCAGGGAACACCGGGGAGCTGTTTTTT,CASSLVAGNTGELFF
-,-,TRBJ2-5,TRBV14,TGTGCCAGCAGTTTCGCGGGGCATAAAAAAGAGACCCAGTACTTC,CASSFAGHKKETQYF
-,-,TRBJ2-3,TRBV30,TGTGCCTGGAGTGTCGGGCTAGCCGGGTCGGGCACAGATACGCAGTATTTT,CAWSVGLAGSGTDTQYF
once,TRBD1,TRBJ1-4,TRBV4-1,TGCGCCAGCAGCCAAGCAGGGGGCGGGGGATCTAATGAAAAACTGTTTTTT,CASSQAGGGGSNEKLFF
-,-,TRBJ1-1,TRBV5-1,TGCGCCAGCAGCTTGGAGGGACTGATGAACACTGAAGCTTTCTTT,CASSLEGLMNTEAFF
many,-,TRBJ1-5,TRBV28,TGTGCCAGCAGTTTCATCCCCGTAGTGGGGGCGAACAGAAAGAATCAGCCCCAGCATTTT,CASSFIPVVGANRKNQPQHF
-,TRBD2,TRBJ2-5,TRBV11-2,TGTGCCAGCAGCCCCGGGACTAGCGGGAGGGAGACCCAGTACTTC,CASSPGTSGRETQYF
-,TRBD1,TRBJ1-1,TRBV25-1,TGTGCCAGCAGTGCCGGGACAGGAAACACTGAAGCTTTCTTT,CASSAGTGNTEAFF
-,TRBD2,TRBJ2-7,TRBV11-2,TGTGCCAGCAGCTTAGAACTAGCGGTGTCCTACGAGCAGTACTTC,CASSLELAVSYEQYF
few,TRBD1,TRBJ2-7,TRBV19,TGTGCCAGTAGTACCCGGGACAGTACCTACGAGCAGTACTTC,CASSTRDSTYEQYF
-,-,TRBJ1-2,TRBV2,TGTGCCAGCAGTCCCCTGACAGAAGAGTATGGCTACACCTTC,CASSPLTEEYGYTF
-,TRBD2,TRBJ2-1,TRBV7-2,TGTGCCAGCAGCTCCGGACTAGCGGAATACAATGAGCAGTTCTTC,CASSSGLAEYNEQFF
-,-,TRBJ1-4,TRBV7-9,TGTGCCAGCAGCCCGACAGGAAATAATGAAAAACTGTTTTTT,CASSPTGNNEKLFF
-,TRBD1,TRBJ2-2,TRBV7-9,TGTGCCAGCCCTACACGGGACAGGGGCACCGGGGAGCTGTTTTTT,CASPTRDRGTGELFF
-,TRBD1,TRBJ1-3,TRBV7-8,TGTGCCAGCAGCTTAGACAGGGGGGGCCGTGGAAACACCATATATTTT,CASSLDRGGRGNTIYF
-,-,TRBJ2-1,TRBV7-9,TGTGCCAGCAGCCACCCGTGGGGGGGGCGGCAGAATGAGCAGTTCTTC,CASSHPWGGRQNEQFF
-,-,TRBJ1-2,TRBV28,TGTGCCAGCAGTTTAGACTTGAATGGCTACACCTTC,CASSLDLNGYTF
-,TRBD1,TRBJ2-2,TRBV5-4,TGTGCCAGCAGCTCGGACAGGGGGAAGACCGGGGAGCTGTTTTTT,CASSSDRGKTGELFF
-,TRBD2,TRBJ2-7,TRBV6-5,TGTGCCAGCAGCCTGACTAGCGGGGGGCCCTACGAGCAGTACTTC,CASSLTSGGPYEQYF
-,-,TRBJ1-4,TRBV4-1,TGCGCCAGCAGCCAAGTTACAGGGAATGAAAAACTGTTTTTT,CASSQVTGNEKLFF
few,TRBD2,TRBJ2-5,TRBV25-1,TGTGCCAGCAGTGAGTACGGGGGGGCCCAAGAGACCCAGTACTTC,CASSEYGGAQETQYF
-,TRBD1,TRBJ1-1,TRBV30,TGTGCCTGGAGGGACGACAGGGGGTACCTGAACACTGAAGCTTTCTTT,CAWRDDRGYLNTEAFF
-,-,TRBJ1-1,TRBV4-3,TGCGCCAGCAGCCAGACACAGGGTACCCCGAACACTGAAGCTTTCTTT,CASSQTQGTPNTEAFF
few,-,TRBJ2-1,TRBV6-5,TGTGCCAGCAGTTTCCAGGGCGTACTCTTCTACAATGAGCAGTTCTTC,CASSFQGVLFYNEQFF
-,TRBD1,TRBJ1-3,TRBV5-1,TGCGCCAGCAGCTTGAACCCGACAGGGTCTGGAAACACCATATATTTT,CASSLNPTGSGNTIYF
-,-,TRBJ2-7,TRBV18,TGTGCCAGCTCACCACCGCCAGTAAACTACGAGCAGTACTTC,CASSPPPVNYEQYF
-,-,TRBJ2-7,TRBV28,TGTGCCAGCAGTTTAAGCGGCGGTTACGAGCAGTACTTC,CASSLSGGYEQYF
-,-,TRBJ1-5,TRBV15,TGTGCCACCAGCAGGGAACAGGGTTACAATCAGCCCCAGCATTTT,CATSREQGYNQPQHF
few,-,TRBJ2-5,TRBV5-5,TGTGCCAGCAGCTTGGGCGGAGGGTGGCAAGAGACCCAGTACTTC,CASSLGGGWQETQYF
-,TRBD2,TRBJ2-5,TRBV28,TGTGCCAGCAGTTTATCGGGGGGGGAGACCCAGTACTTC,CASSLSGGETQYF
-,-,TRBJ2-7,TRBV6-1,TGTGCCAGCTTGTTACAGGGCCCCTACGAGCAGTACTTC,CASLLQGPYEQYF
-,-,TRBJ2-7,TRBV5-1,TGCGCCAGCAGCTTGGCTGCGGGGACCCCCTCCTACGAGCAGTACTTC,CASSLAAGTPSYEQYF
-,TRBD2,TRBJ2-2,TRBV19,TGTGCCAGCCTTAGCGGGAGGGGCACCGGGGAGCTGTTTTTT,CASLSGRGTGELFF
-,TRBD1,TRBJ1-2,TRBV15,TGTGCCACCCGTCAGGGGGCGGGTGGCTACACCTTC,CATRQGAGGYTF
-,TRBD2,TRBJ2-2,TRBV7-9,TGTGCCAGCAGCTTAGGAACTAGCGGCCTCCAAACCGGGGAGCTGTTTTTT,CASSLGTSGLQTGELFF
-,-,TRBJ1-4,TRBV13,TGTGCCAGCAGCTCCGGACAGAGGGGGAATGAAAAACTGTTTTTT,CASSSGQRGNEKLFF
-,TRBD1,TRBJ1-2,TRBV18,TGTGCCAGCTCACCAGGGACAGGGGGCTACGGCTACACCTTC,CASSPGTGGYGYTF
once,TRBD1,TRBJ2-1,TRBV6-1,TGTGCCAGCAGTGAGGGGACAGGGGGTTACAATGAGCAGTTCTTC,CASSEGTGGYNEQFF
once,TRBD2,TRBJ2-5,TRBV18,TGTGCCAGCTCACCAACGGCGGGAGGGCCCGTAGAGACCCAGTACTTC,CASSPTAGGPVETQYF
-,-,TRBJ2-2,TRBV4-3,TGCGCCAGCACCTCTGGCCTCGGGGGTCCCGGGGAGCTGTTTTTT,CASTSGLGGPGELFF
few,-,TRBJ1-5,TRBV4-3,TGCGCCAGCAGCCAAGATCGGGGAAGCAATCAGCCCCAGCATTTT,CASSQDRGSNQPQHF
-,-,TRBJ1-1,TRBV7-2,TGTGCCAGCAGCTTGTTCTCTGAAGCTTTCTTT,CASSLFSEAFF
-,TRBD1,TRBJ2-4,TRBV11-2,TGTGCCAGCAGCCATATTTCGGGACAGGGATGCATTCAGTACTTC,CASSHISGQGCIQYF
few,TRBD2,TRBJ2-7,TRBV18,TGTGCCAGCTCACCGAGCGGGGACGGCCGAGTCTACGAGCAGTACTTC,CASSPSGDGRVYEQYF
-,TRBD1,TRBJ1-4,TRBV9,TGTGCCAGCAGCGTAGGGACAGGGGGCGAAAAACTGTTTTTT,CASSVGTGGEKLFF
-,-,TRBJ2-1,TRBV6-5,TGTGCCAGCAGTTACTCGCTCGGGATCTCCTACAATGAGCAGTTCTTC,CASSYSLGISYNEQFF